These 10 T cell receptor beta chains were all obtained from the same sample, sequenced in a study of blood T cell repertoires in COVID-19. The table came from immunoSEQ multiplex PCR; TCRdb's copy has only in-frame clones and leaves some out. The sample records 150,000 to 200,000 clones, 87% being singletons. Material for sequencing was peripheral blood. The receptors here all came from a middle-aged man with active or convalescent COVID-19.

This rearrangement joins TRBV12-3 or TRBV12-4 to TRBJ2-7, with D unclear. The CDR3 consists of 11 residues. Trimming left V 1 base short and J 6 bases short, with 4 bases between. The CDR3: CASSLVSEQYF. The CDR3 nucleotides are TGTGCCAGCAGTTTAGTCTCCGAGCAGTACTTC.

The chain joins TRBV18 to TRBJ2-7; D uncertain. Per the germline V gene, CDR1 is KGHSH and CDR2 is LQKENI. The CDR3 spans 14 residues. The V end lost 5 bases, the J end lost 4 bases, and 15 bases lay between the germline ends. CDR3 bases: TGTGCCAGCTCATCAACGAGGCGGATGTACGAGCAGTACTTC. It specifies CASSSTRRMYEQYF.

In DNA, the CDR3 is TGTGCCAGCAGCCAAGAGCCCTCGGGACGGGGGGGCGGAGATACGCAGTATTTT. It codes for CASSQEPSGRGGGDTQYF. The chain recombines TRBV3-1 (or the pseudogene TRBV3-2) with TRBJ2-3, with 8 bases that match TRBD2. There are 18 residues in the CDR3. Germline CDR1 LGHDT, CDR2 YNNKEL (reference sequence). V dropped 0 bases and J dropped 5; count of bases not matched to a gene: 13.

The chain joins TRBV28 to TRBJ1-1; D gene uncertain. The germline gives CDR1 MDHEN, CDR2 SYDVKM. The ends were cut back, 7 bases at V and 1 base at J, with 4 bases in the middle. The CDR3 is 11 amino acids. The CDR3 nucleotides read TGTGCCAGCACAGGGAACACTGAAGCTTTCTTT. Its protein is CASTGNTEAFF.

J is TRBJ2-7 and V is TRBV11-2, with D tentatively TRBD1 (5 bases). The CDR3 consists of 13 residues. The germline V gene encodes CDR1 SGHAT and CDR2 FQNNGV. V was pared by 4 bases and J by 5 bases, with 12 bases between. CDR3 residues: CASSSYRYHEQYF. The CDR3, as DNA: TGTGCCAGCAGCTCATACAGGTACCACGAGCAGTACTTC.

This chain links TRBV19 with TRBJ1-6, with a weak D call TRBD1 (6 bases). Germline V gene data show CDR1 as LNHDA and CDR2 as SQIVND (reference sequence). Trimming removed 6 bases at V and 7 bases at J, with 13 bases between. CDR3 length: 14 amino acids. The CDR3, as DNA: TGTGCCAGTAGCCCCACAGGGACCAATTCACCCCTCCACTTT. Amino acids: CASSPTGTNSPLHF.

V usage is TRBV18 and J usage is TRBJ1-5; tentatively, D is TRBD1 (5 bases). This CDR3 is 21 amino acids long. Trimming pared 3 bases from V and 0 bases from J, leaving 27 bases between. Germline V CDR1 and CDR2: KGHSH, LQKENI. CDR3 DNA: TGTGCCAGCTCACCGGACTCACGAGACGGGGGAATTATATATAGCAATCAGCCCCAGCATTTT. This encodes CASSPDSRDGGIIYSNQPQHF.

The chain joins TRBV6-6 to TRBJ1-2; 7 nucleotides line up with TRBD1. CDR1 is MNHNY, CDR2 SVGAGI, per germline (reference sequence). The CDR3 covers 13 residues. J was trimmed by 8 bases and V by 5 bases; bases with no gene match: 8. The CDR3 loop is CASSLDGQVGYTF. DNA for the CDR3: TGTGCCAGCAGTCTCGACGGACAGGTCGGCTACACCTTC.

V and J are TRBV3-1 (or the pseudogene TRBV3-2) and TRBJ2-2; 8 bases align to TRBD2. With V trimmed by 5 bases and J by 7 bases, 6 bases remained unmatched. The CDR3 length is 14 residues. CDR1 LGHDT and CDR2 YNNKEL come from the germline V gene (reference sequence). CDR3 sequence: CASSGSGRDGELFF. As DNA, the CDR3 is TGTGCCAGCAGCGGTTCCGGGAGGGACGGGGAGCTGTTTTTT.

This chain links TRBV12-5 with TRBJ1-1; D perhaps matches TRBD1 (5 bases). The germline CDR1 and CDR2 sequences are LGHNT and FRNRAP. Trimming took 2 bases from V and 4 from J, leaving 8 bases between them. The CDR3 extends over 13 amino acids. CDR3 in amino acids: CASGLFGGTEAFF. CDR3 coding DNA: TGTGCTAGTGGTTTGTTCGGGGGCACTGAAGCTTTCTTT.